Each of the 13 T cell receptor beta chains below was sequenced from the same sample in a study of blood T cell repertoires in COVID-19. Repertoires were generated with immunoSEQ multiplex PCR, while TCRdb's copy carries only in-frame clones and drops some. The sample lists some 190,000 clones, around 82% seen once, with approximately 16% in the top ten. Sequencing used PBMCs or T cells enriched from blood (not recorded which). The source is a woman aged 50 to 65 with acute COVID-19.

The J gene is TRBJ1-3, the V gene TRBV14; D unresolved. Germline CDR1 SGHDN, CDR2 FVKESK. The CDR3 contains 16 residues. V lost 4 bases, J lost 7 bases, and 20 bases lay in between. This CDR3 reads CASSPGFTLFWNTIYF. The DNA for the CDR3 is TGTGCCAGCAGCCCGGGATTTACCCTCTTTTGGAACACCATATATTTT.

This clone occurred a few times. As DNA, the CDR3 is TGCGCCAGCAGCTTGTTGACAGGGGGGATGGACACTGAAGCTTTCTTT. As protein: CASSLLTGGMDTEAFF. V is TRBV5-1 and J is TRBJ1-1; 9 bases fit TRBD1. The germline V gene encodes CDR1 SGHRS and CDR2 YFSETQ. V shed 1 base, J shed 3 bases, and the junction held 7 bases outside the gene matches. The CDR3 is made up of 16 amino acids. The full variable domain, its missing parts supplied by reference TRBV5-1 and TRBJ1-1, is KAGVTQTPRYLIKTRGQQVTLSCSPISGHRSVSWYQQTPGQGLQFLFEYFSETQRNKGNFPGRFSGRQFSNSRSEMNVSTLELGDSALYLCASSLLTGGMDTEAFFGQGTRLTVV.

The chain joins TRBV7-2 to TRBJ1-5; D possibly corresponds to TRBD1 (6 bases). V gave up 6 bases and J gave up 9 bases, with 15 bases separating them. Germline V gene lookup returns CDR1 SGHTA and CDR2 FQGNSA. The CDR3 spans 13 residues. This CDR3 reads CASSLGGGRPQHF. In DNA, the CDR3 is TGTGCCAGCAGTCTAGGGGGGGGACGGCCCCAGCATTTT.

The chain couples TRBV3-1 (or the pseudogene TRBV3-2) to TRBJ1-1; D gene unclear. The germline gives CDR1 LGHDT, CDR2 YNNKEL (reference sequence). The CDR3 has 13 amino acids. Trimming shortened V by 0 bases and J by 9 bases, and 11 bases separated the two germline ends. The CDR3 region is CASSQEEIQKAFF. For the CDR3, the DNA is TGTGCCAGCAGCCAAGAAGAGATCCAAAAAGCTTTCTTT.

V usage is TRBV5-1 and J usage is TRBJ1-6, with TRBD1 matching over 7 bases. The ends lost 1 base at V and 8 bases at J; junction bases unmatched: 12. Looked up from germline, CDR1 is SGHRS and CDR2 is YFSETQ. The CDR3 has 17 residues. The CDR3: CASSLRLTGVGDSPLHF. The DNA for the CDR3 is TGCGCCAGCAGCTTGAGACTAACAGGGGTTGGGGATTCACCCCTCCACTTT.

V gene TRBV9 combines with J gene TRBJ1-1; maybe TRBD1 (5 bases). The germline V gene has CDR1 SGDLS and CDR2 YYNGEE. The V end lost 0 bases, the J end lost 1 base, and 10 bases lay between the germline ends. The CDR3 spans 15 residues. CDR3 sequence (DNA): TGTGCCAGCAGCGTAGCCGACAGAACGAACACTGAAGCTTTCTTT. It encodes CASSVADRTNTEAFF.

The chain couples TRBV4-2 to TRBJ2-2; no reliable D call. Germline loops: CDR1 LGHNA, CDR2 YNFKEQ. The V and J ends lost 1 base and 3 bases respectively, with 6 bases between them. CDR3 size: 14 residues. CDR3 nucleotides: TGTGCCAGCAGCCAAGCTGGGCACACCGGGGAGCTGTTTTTT. Translation: CASSQAGHTGELFF.

This chain links TRBV4-3 with TRBJ1-5; no clear D. V was cut by 0 bases and J by 4 bases, with 4 bases left in between. The germline V gene has CDR1 LGHNA and CDR2 YSLEER. CDR3 size: 13 residues. In nucleotides, the CDR3 is TGCGCCAGCAGCCAAGATATGAATCAGCCCCAGCATTTT. This sequence encodes CASSQDMNQPQHF.

The rearrangement links TRBV3-1 (or the pseudogene TRBV3-2) to TRBJ1-3, with 11 bases fitting TRBD1. Germline V lookup: CDR1 LGHDT, CDR2 YNNKEL (reference sequence). V was clipped by 4 bases and J by 4 bases; unmatched bases: 9. CDR3 length: 17 residues. This CDR3 is CASSPQIGQGAGNTIYF. CDR3 DNA sequence: TGTGCCAGCAGCCCCCAGATTGGACAGGGGGCAGGAAACACCATATATTTT.

The gene calls are TRBV11-2 and TRBJ2-5, with a weak D call TRBD1 (6 bases). CDR1 is SGHAT and CDR2 is FQNNGV in the germline V gene. V lost 4 bases, J lost 5 bases, and 20 bases lay in between. CDR3 length equals 16 residues. As DNA, the CDR3 is TGTGCCAGCAGCTCGGACTTTTTTACAGGGCTGGAGACCCAGTACTTC. This encodes CASSSDFFTGLETQYF.

In its sample, this clone was seen a few times. The chain carries TRBV7-3 and TRBJ1-1, with TRBD1 as a possible D gene (5 bases). Germline V gene lookup returns CDR1 SGHTA and CDR2 FQGTGA. The CDR3 runs 15 residues. V gave up 5 bases and J gave up 1 base, with 14 bases separating them. CDR3 residues: CASSPGGLENTEAFF. CDR3 bases: TGTGCCAGCAGCCCCGGGGGGTTGGAGAACACTGAAGCTTTCTTT. The full variable domain, with the rest looked up from reference TRBV7-3 and TRBJ1-1, is GAGVSQTPSNKVTEKGKYVELRCDPISGHTALYWYRQSLGQGPEFLIYFQGTGAADDSGLPNDRFFAVRPEGSVSTLKIQRTERGDSAVYLCASSPGGLENTEAFFGQGTRLTVV.

This clone turned up a few times. This chain connects TRBV5-1 to TRBJ1-3; D unresolved. Trimming took 4 bases from V and 4 from J, leaving 12 bases between them. The CDR3 covers 14 residues. Germline CDR1 SGHRS, CDR2 YFSETQ. The DNA of the CDR3 is TGCGCCAGCAGCCCGGGAAGTGGGGGAAACACCATATATTTT. Translating gives CASSPGSGGNTIYF.

This clone appeared a few times. The rearrangement joins TRBV6-4 to TRBJ1-1; maybe TRBD1 (6 bases). CDR3 length: 13 amino acids. Germline values: CDR1 MRHNA, CDR2 SNTAGT. The V gene lost 9 bases and the J gene lost 1 base, with 12 bases spanning the gap. Here the CDR3 reads CASRTDENTEAFF. The CDR3 DNA follows: TGTGCCAGTAGGACAGACGAGAACACTGAAGCTTTCTTT.